What follows is one T cell receptor beta chain and its context. The source of the sample is a study of OX40 agonist ivuxolimab in advanced cancers. There are 13 residues in the CDR3. The V and J ends lost 5 bases and 8 bases respectively, with 15 bases between them. The germline V gene encodes CDR1 LNHDA and CDR2 SQIVND (reference sequence). Repertoires were generated with immunoSEQ multiplex PCR, while TCRdb's copy carries only in-frame clones and drops some. This table holds approximately 70,000 clones, about 85% found once. The TCR originated in an adult with an advanced solid tumor such as melanoma, head and neck, liver or kidney cancer. The sequencing used CD4+ or CD8+ T cells sorted from blood, collected in a trial of the OX40 agonist ivuxolimab. This rearrangement joins TRBV19 to TRBJ1-2; tentative D call: TRBD1 (6 bases). As DNA, the CDR3 is TGTGCCAGTAGTCTCCGGACAGATCTGGGCTACACCTTC. Translation: CASSLRTDLGYTF.